This T cell receptor beta chain was identified in a study of OX40 agonist ivuxolimab in advanced cancers. The study in broad terms: Ivuxolimab was a fully human IgG2 agonistic monoclonal antibody targeting the costimulatory receptor OX40 (CD134). Intravenous ivuxolimab was administered to patients every 2 weeks at six dose levels: 0.01, 0.1, 0.3, 1.5, 3 and 10 mg/kg. Of the approximately 50 dose-escalation patients, hepatocellular carcinoma was present in approximately 20, melanoma in around 15, renal cell carcinoma in 9 and head and neck cancer in 9. In the dose-escalation cohort, around 80% of patients were male, and the mean age was 60 years with a range of roughly 20 to 85. Prior anti-PD-1, anti-PD-L1 or anti-CTLA-4 therapy was permitted, and checkpoint inhibitors had been received by more than 35% of dose-escalation patients. Three dose-escalation patients achieved partial responses, one with hepatocellular carcinoma and two with cutaneous melanoma. Peripheral TCRbeta sequencing was intended to test whether TCR sequence diversity was altered and clonal T-cell expansion was caused by ivuxolimab. The paper covers the monotherapy dose-escalation part of the phase I ivuxolimab trial, which included N of about 50 patients.

Overall study outcomes, separate from this receptor: Low levels of normalized T-cell clonal expansion were also seen in some patients who did not respond. After ivuxolimab, expanded clones were on average more numerous among CD8+ T cells than among CD4+ T cells. Which antigens the clonally expanded peripheral T cells were specific for was not determined. In partial responders in the 0.1-3.0 mg/kg groups, normalized peripheral clonal expansion was found to be among the lowest, especially among CD8+ T cells. At doses of 0.1 to 3.0 mg/kg, clonal expansion of both CD4+ and CD8+ T cells in blood was seen between baseline and week 6.

Patients with autoimmune disease history or receiving systemic immunosuppression were excluded from the trial. Peripheral blood for TCR sequencing was drawn from every dose cohort at baseline, at cycle 4 day 1 and at cycle 7 day 1. Samples were obtained from an open-label, multicenter, first-in-human phase I dose-escalation trial of ivuxolimab. Adults with locally advanced or metastatic melanoma, renal cell carcinoma, hepatocellular carcinoma or head and neck squamous cell carcinoma were enrolled in the trial. Before TCR sequencing, CD4+ T cells and CD8+ T cells were sorted from peripheral blood as separate populations. For sequencing of the TCRbeta CDR3 region, genomic DNA was extracted from the sorted cells. TCRbeta CDR3 regions were sequenced using the immunoSEQ Assay. Imported from immuneACCESS, the table was reduced by TCRdb to in-frame sequences with V and J called. These copies leave out some clones; in studies compared against another copy, an unresolved V gene accounts for under half, and the cause of the remainder is not known. This sample is represented by about 50,000 clones; 85% to 95% of them were singletons. The ten largest clones capture almost 25% of the sample.

This clone is a singleton in its sample. Its antigen has not been determined. No base-level quality is on record; no much larger clone is a single base apart. The source was CD4+ or CD8+ T cells sorted from blood, collected in a trial of the OX40 agonist ivuxolimab. The receptor's source is an adult with an advanced solid tumor such as melanoma, head and neck, liver or kidney cancer.

The DNA is TGTGCCAGCAGTTTACTAGGGAGTTCAGAGCAGTTCTTC. This sequence encodes CASSLLGSSEQFF. Recombination connected TRBV28 to TRBJ2-1; the D region possibly corresponds to TRBD2 (5 bases align). The CDR3 contains 13 residues, cysteine and phenylalanine counted. Only the CDR3 portion is preserved as DNA: 39 bases, with reading frame beginning at the first base. The germline V gene sets CDR1 to MDHEN and CDR2 to SYDVKM. Relative to germline, V is 2 bases shorter and J is 10 bases shorter, with 12 bases between their ends.